The sequence of this TCR beta chain was determined in a study of blood T cell repertoires in COVID-19. Across the whole study: T cells, B-cell-depleted T cells, or PBMCs supplied cDNA or gDNA.

Repertoires were generated with immunoSEQ multiplex PCR, while TCRdb's copy carries only in-frame clones and drops some. The table has a few hundred thousand clones, approximately 88% seen once. Participants were aged roughly 18 to 90 years, lived in 25 or so US areas, and enrolled virtually. Germline loops: CDR1 MGHRA, CDR2 YSYEKL. There are 17 residues in the CDR3. Germline trimming cut 1 base from V and 0 bases from J; bases unmatched to any gene: 8. V usage is TRBV4-1 and J usage is TRBJ2-7, with TRBD1 matching 8 bases. Sequencing input: PBMCs or T cells enriched from blood (not recorded which). The clonotype was recovered from a woman in her forties with acute COVID-19. The CDR3 region has the DNA TGCGCCAGCAGCCAAGGCCGCCGGGACAGGAGCTCCTACGAGCAGTACTTC. The encoded protein is CASSQGRRDRSSYEQYF.